The clone carrying this T cell receptor beta chain was seen a few times. As yet, its antigen is unknown. A second PCR, run for roughly 7 to 11 cycles, used a sample-barcoded 5' primer plus a J-beta primer mix. TCRdb reprocessed the 5' RACE reads via MiXCR and lists one record per CDR3 protein. The sample holds some 1,000,000 distinct CDR3 sequences, roughly 24% seen once. The record originates from a study of blood T cells in healthy people across ages. Study conclusions and caveats: Expanded clonotype shifts may have been confounded, as the donors had an unknown CMV status.

The CDR3 sequence is 13 residues long. From germline, CDR1 is LGHNA and CDR2 YSLEER. V lost 2 bases to trimming and J lost 2 bases, with 5 bases between them. Separately, the same data were catalogued under a study of T cells of mothers and their children.

The gene calls are TRBV4-3 and TRBJ2-3; D unclear. The sequence came from a girl aged 2-10 years in good health. The sequenced material came from blood. CDR3: CASSQTHTDTQYF. CDR3 DNA: TGCGCCAGCAGCCAAACCCACACAGATACGCAGTATTTT.